This T cell receptor (beta chain) was recorded in a study of lymphopenia after photon versus proton radiotherapy. Study outcomes and limitations: Relative stability marked proton patients; photon patients lost diversity and naive cells. After lymphocyte nadir, photon-treated repertoires showed oligoclonal expansion, especially CD8+ Temra. Post-nadir TCR diversity decline inversely tracked overall survival among those who died. Survival link was tested only in deceased patients; proton benefit remains a possibility.

Generated by immunoSEQ multiplex PCR, the TCRdb table keeps only in-frame clones and is missing some. This sample yields 70,000 or so clones, of which less than 95% are seen a single time; about 2.2% belongs to the top ten. The CDR3 contains 16 residues. V lost 2 bases to trimming and J lost 7 bases, with 18 bases between them. Germline CDR1 and CDR2: GTSNPN and SVGIG (reference sequence). The count of this clone is one. Its target is unknown. This chain uses TRBV30 with TRBJ1-6; no clear D gene. The TCR comes from a woman aged 40 to 50 with cholangiocarcinoma. The input for sequencing was peripheral blood, taken from a patient treated with photon-based radiotherapy. CDR3 in DNA: TGTGCCTGGAGTCCCTGGGGTGATCGGGTCAATTCACCCCTCCACTTT. This codes for CAWSPWGDRVNSPLHF.